This T cell receptor beta chain was sequenced in a study of T cells expressing NK-cell markers. The CDR3 is 16 amino acids. CDR1 and CDR2 from the germline V gene are LGHNA and YNFKEQ. With the 5' RACE reads reprocessed, TCRdb shows one record per CDR3 protein and no DNA. The listing records roughly 380,000 distinct CDR3 sequences. The chain combines TRBV4-2 with TRBJ2-7; the D gene TCRdb calls, TRBD1, cannot be checked with no DNA. Sequencing was carried out using blood T cells: a sorted CD56 or NKG2C T cell subset, CD4+ or CD8+ T cells, or bulk PBMC T cells (not recorded which). This receptor was identified in a man between 18 and 69 years old in good health. This chain's CDR3 is CASSQEGLGQGYEQYF.